This T cell receptor (beta chain) was captured by sequencing in a study of blood T cell repertoires in COVID-19. Some clones are missing from TCRdb's copy, which holds only in-frame ones; the method was immunoSEQ multiplex PCR. The repertoire holds around 310,000 clones, with 89% as singletons. Material for sequencing was peripheral blood. This TCR came from a woman aged 60-75 years with acute or convalescent COVID-19.

CDR3 residues: CASSSRDKAAEKLFF. The CDR3 coding sequence is TGTGCCAGCAGCTCCCGGGACAAAGCGGCCGAAAAACTGTTTTTT. The V call is TRBV5-4, the J call TRBJ1-4; weak D call: TRBD1 (6 bases). The germline gives CDR1 SGHNT, CDR2 YYREEE (reference sequence). Trimming took off 3 bases at V and 8 bases at J, with 17 bases between the two ends. This CDR3 contains 15 residues.